The clone carrying this T cell receptor (beta chain) was counted only a few times. The antigen is unknown. This sample was taken from a study of regulatory and conventional T cells in RAG deficiency. Study findings and constraints: RAG-deficient patients showed markedly lower Shannon entropy and higher Simpson indices than control T-cell subsets.

The V gene's germline CDR1 is MNHNS and CDR2 SASEGT. V was clipped by 0 bases and J by 4 bases, with 13 bases between them. This CDR3 is 15 amino acids long. Repertoires were generated with immunoSEQ multiplex PCR, while TCRdb's copy carries only in-frame clones and drops some. Here the sample spans fewer than 35,000 clones, approximately 90% being singletons. The same specimen was also included in a second study, on regulatory T cells. From that study: Primers: 52 TRBV forward and 13 TRBJ reverse. Patient repertoires had restricted TRB V-J pairs and skewed V and J usage, most in Tregs.

Input material: CD8+ T cells sorted from blood. The V call is TRBV6-1, the J call TRBJ2-7; D perhaps matches TRBD1 (5 bases). This receptor was obtained from a human donor in good health. The CDR3 coding sequence is TGTGCCAGCAGTGAAGCGCCCAGGGTGGGTTACGAGCAGTACTTC. It codes for CASSEAPRVGYEQYF.